A single sample is the source of the 30 T cell receptor beta chains below, sequenced in a study of control samples from healthy donors and cancer patients. TCRdb keeps only in-frame clones here, not all; method: immunoSEQ multiplex PCR. In the table there are about 79,000 clones, 90% to 95% of which are singletons. Material: PBMCs. The receptors were sampled from a woman aged 40-49 years with lung cancer.

This chain joins TRBV7-8 and TRBJ2-3; 8 bases fit TRBD2. CDR3 size: 15 residues. Trimming cost V 1 base and J 1 base; bases outside gene matches: 1. CDR1 is SGHVS, CDR2 FQNEAQ, per germline. In DNA, the CDR3 is TGTGCCAGCAGCTTAGAAGCGGGGGGCACAGATACGCAGTATTTT. Its translation is CASSLEAGGTDTQYF.

The chain uses TRBV18 and TRBJ1-1; D is unresolved. Per germline, CDR1 KGHSH and CDR2 LQKENI. The CDR3 has 15 residues. Trimming pared 2 bases from V and 3 bases from J, leaving 13 bases between. CDR3 nucleotides: TGTGCCAGCTCACCAAGTATAGCTCCCTACACTGAAGCTTTCTTT. As protein: CASSPSIAPYTEAFF.

The chain recombines TRBV6-1 with TRBJ1-2; no clear D. The length of the CDR3 is 13 residues. V gave up 2 bases and J gave up 4 bases, with 8 bases separating them. The germline V gene encodes CDR1 MNHNS and CDR2 SASEGT. This chain's CDR3 is CASSEYLSYGYTF. The CDR3 DNA reads as TGTGCCAGCAGTGAATATCTAAGCTATGGCTACACCTTC.

V and J are TRBV5-1 and TRBJ1-1; TRBD1 is a possible D gene (5 bases). Deletions cut 3 bases from V and 4 bases from J, with 13 bases between. Germline values: CDR1 SGHRS, CDR2 YFSETQ. The CDR3 totals 14 residues. CDR3 region: CASSWGSRTTEAFF. DNA for the CDR3: TGCGCCAGCAGCTGGGGCTCCCGGACCACTGAAGCTTTCTTT.

The rearrangement links TRBV15 to TRBJ2-7; D call uncertain. V was shortened by 0 bases and J by 3 bases, with 15 bases between the two germline ends. Per the germline V gene, CDR1 is LNHNV and CDR2 is YYDKDF (reference sequence). This CDR3 has 16 residues. The CDR3 spells CATSRESIGLSYEQYF. For the CDR3, the DNA is TGTGCCACCAGCAGAGAATCTATCGGTTTGAGCTACGAGCAGTACTTC.

The V and J genes are TRBV7-9 and TRBJ1-3, with unresolved D. Trimming took off 7 bases at V and 1 base at J, with 11 bases between the two ends. The CDR3 extends over 14 amino acids. Germline V CDR1 and CDR2: SEHNR, FQNEAQ (reference sequence). The CDR3 DNA follows: TGTGCCAGCATCCCTCCAGTATCTGGAAACACCATATATTTT. It translates to CASIPPVSGNTIYF.

This sequence joins TRBV4-2 and TRBJ2-7; no definite D call. The V and J ends lost 0 bases and 6 bases respectively, with 9 bases between them. Germline-derived CDR1 and CDR2 are LGHNA and YNFKEQ. The CDR3 extends over 13 amino acids. The CDR3 protein is CASSQDRGSEQYF. DNA for the CDR3: TGTGCCAGCAGCCAAGATAGAGGTTCCGAGCAGTACTTC.

V is TRBV19 and J is TRBJ1-3; no firm D call. The CDR3 is 14 amino acids. V lost 6 bases to trimming and J lost 4 bases, with 13 bases between them. Germline V gives CDR1 LNHDA, CDR2 SQIVND (reference sequence). In nucleotides, the CDR3 is TGTGCCAGTAGGGCAGCATCATCAGGAAACACCATATATTTT. Amino acids: CASRAASSGNTIYF.

The rearrangement links TRBV11-2 to TRBJ2-4; no reliable D call. The ends were cut back, 6 bases at V and 1 base at J, with 10 bases in the middle. This CDR3 has 14 residues. CDR1 is SGHAT, CDR2 FQNNGV, per germline. In nucleotides, the CDR3 is TGTGCCAGCAGAGGCTCGGCGGCCAAAAACATTCAGTACTTC. Its translation: CASRGSAAKNIQYF.

A remark on this clone: The sample holds other DNA sequences that translate to the same CDR3. The gene calls are TRBV29-1 and TRBJ2-2, with a tentative D call TRBD1 (5 bases). The V end was cut by 3 bases, the J end by 3 bases, with 5 bases between. The CDR3 runs to 12 residues. Per the germline V gene, CDR1 is SQVTM and CDR2 is ANQGSEA. CDR3 sequence (DNA): TGCAGCGTTGACAGGGACACCGGGGAGCTGTTTTTT. It codes for CSVDRDTGELFF.

The J gene is TRBJ1-5, the V gene TRBV6-6; D is possibly TRBD1 (5 bases). V was cut by 5 bases and J by 4 bases, with 18 bases left in between. CDR1 is MNHNY and CDR2 is SVGAGI in the germline V gene (reference sequence). The CDR3 is made up of 16 amino acids. The CDR3: CASSLGDLGENQPQHF. The CDR3 DNA reads TGTGCCAGCAGTCTTGGGGACTTGGGGGAAAATCAGCCCCAGCATTTT.

The chain has TRBV5-3 and TRBJ2-7, with 8 nucleotides matching TRBD2. TRBV5-3 is flagged as an ORF with uncertain function. After removal of 0 bases from V and 3 bases from J, the junction contained 2 bases not matched to a gene. CDR3 length: 14 residues. The CDR3 loop is CARSLAGGGYEQYF. CDR3 in DNA: TGTGCCAGAAGCTTGGCCGGGGGGGGCTACGAGCAGTACTTC.

The V gene is TRBV28, the J gene TRBJ1-6, with D possibly matching TRBD1 (5 bases). The CDR3 has 15 residues. CDR1 is MDHEN, CDR2 SYDVKM, per germline. V lost 7 bases and J 10 bases, leaving 20 bases between the germline ends. Here the CDR3 reads CASNWGGGSDSPLHF. In DNA, the CDR3 is TGTGCCAGCAATTGGGGCGGGGGATCAGACTCACCCCTCCACTTT.

The J gene is TRBJ2-3, the V gene TRBV4-1, with a possible D match to TRBD2 (5 bases). CDR3 length equals 15 residues. V was cut by 0 bases and J by 2 bases, with 9 bases left in between. Germline-derived CDR1 and CDR2 are MGHRA and YSYEKL. CDR3 residues: CASSQDRADTDTQYF. CDR3 nucleotides: TGCGCCAGCAGCCAAGATCGAGCGGACACAGATACGCAGTATTTT.

The V and J genes are TRBV29-1 and TRBJ1-3; D not resolved. Trimming took 5 bases from V and 0 from J, leaving 8 bases between them. The CDR3 extends over 13 amino acids. The germline V gene has CDR1 SQVTM and CDR2 ANQGSEA. In nucleotides, the CDR3 is TGCAGCGTTTACTCGAGCTCTGGAAACACCATATATTTT. It codes for CSVYSSSGNTIYF.

The V and J genes are TRBV25-1 and TRBJ2-7; 8 bases match TRBD1. Germline V lookup: CDR1 MGHDK, CDR2 SYGVNS. V was pared by 11 bases and J by 5 bases, with 11 bases of the junction left unmatched. The CDR3 has 13 residues. The CDR3 here is CAVTGGTGHEQYF. The CDR3 DNA sequence: TGTGCCGTCACAGGGGGGACTGGGCACGAGCAGTACTTC.

The chain couples TRBV28 to TRBJ1-2; D is undetermined. V was pared by 4 bases and J by 8 bases, with 14 bases between. CDR1 MDHEN and CDR2 SYDVKM come from the germline V gene. The CDR3 is 13 residues long. CDR3 DNA sequence: TGTGCCAGCAGTTATCCCCGCCAGGCGGGCTACACCTTC. It codes for CASSYPRQAGYTF.

CDR3 sequence: CASTKGNTEAFF. DNA for the CDR3: TGTGCCAGCACCAAGGGGAACACTGAAGCTTTCTTT. This chain links TRBV27 with TRBJ1-1; the D is unclear. The length of the CDR3 is 12 residues. The germline gives CDR1 MNHEY, CDR2 SMNVEV (reference sequence). V was shortened by 7 bases and J by 1 base, with 7 bases between the two germline ends.

CDR3 in DNA: TGTGCCAGCAGCTTAGGCCACGAGGTGGGGGGCTACACCTTC. Translation gives CASSLGHEVGGYTF. The chain recombines TRBV13 with TRBJ1-2, with unresolved D. V was pared by 0 bases and J by 8 bases, with 13 bases between. The CDR3 contains 14 residues. CDR1 is PRHDT, CDR2 FYEKMQ, per germline (reference sequence). Filled out from reference TRBV13 and TRBJ1-2, the complete variable domain reads AAGVIQSPRHLIKEKRETATLKCYPIPRHDTVYWYQQGPGQDPQFLISFYEKMQSDKGSIPDRFSAQQFSDYHSELNMSSLELGDSALYFCASSLGHEVGGYTFGSGTRLTVV.

This clone is a singleton in its sample. The CDR3 coding sequence is TGTGCCAGCAGGCTTCTAGCGGGGGCCGACAATGAGCAGTTCTTC. As protein: CASRLLAGADNEQFF. This rearrangement joins TRBV7-6 to TRBJ2-1; 10 nucleotides agree with TRBD2. Per germline, CDR1 SGHVS and CDR2 FNYEAQ. The CDR3 is 15 residues long. V dropped 6 bases and J dropped 5; count of bases not matched to a gene: 7.

The chain is built from TRBV19 and TRBJ2-5; maybe TRBD1 (6 bases). With 8 bases removed from V and 4 bases from J, the gap between germline ends came to 11 bases. CDR3 size: 12 residues. Germline V gene sequence: CDR1 LNHDA, CDR2 SQIVND (reference sequence). CDR3 coding DNA: TGTGCCAGTCGACAGGTCGGAGAGACCCAGTACTTC. This gives the protein CASRQVGETQYF.

The V call is TRBV12-3 or TRBV12-4, the J call TRBJ2-3; D is unclear. V shed 3 bases and J shed 2 bases, with 6 bases lying between them. CDR3 length equals 13 residues. The CDR3: CASSLDPTDTQYF. The CDR3 DNA follows: TGTGCCAGCAGTTTGGACCCCACAGATACGCAGTATTTT.

The CDR3 bases are TGTGCCTGGAGGACAGGGTCCATCTATCGGAATTCACCCCTCCACTTT. Amino acid sequence: CAWRTGSIYRNSPLHF. The rearrangement uses TRBV30 and TRBJ1-6; 7 nucleotides agree with TRBD1. There are 16 residues in the CDR3. J gave up 7 bases and V 3 bases, and 12 bases lay outside the gene matches. Germline CDR1 is GTSNPN and CDR2 is SVGIG (reference sequence).

The chain carries TRBV7-9 and TRBJ1-4; 9 nucleotides line up with TRBD1. The CDR3 is 13 residues long. The V gene end was trimmed by 8 bases and the J gene end by 8 bases; junction bases not matched to a gene: 6. The germline gives CDR1 SEHNR, CDR2 FQNEAQ (reference sequence). The CDR3 bases are TGTGCCAGCGGCTCGGACAGGGGCGAAAAACTGTTTTTT. It is translated as CASGSDRGEKLFF.

The J gene is TRBJ2-7, the V gene TRBV11-2; 9 bases are shared with TRBD2. The CDR3 has 16 residues. V trimming: 1 base; J trimming: 2 bases; junction bases outside the gene matches: 6. Germline assignment: CDR1 SGHAT and CDR2 FQNNGV. The CDR3 loop is CASSLVTSGPTYEQYF. The CDR3 region has the DNA TGTGCCAGCAGCTTAGTTACTAGCGGGCCGACCTACGAGCAGTACTTC.

The chain combines TRBV5-4 with TRBJ2-3; D possibly corresponds to TRBD1 (6 bases). The CDR3 totals 18 residues. Germline values: CDR1 SGHNT, CDR2 YYREEE (reference sequence). V shed 3 bases and J shed 1 base, with 21 bases lying between them. The CDR3 nucleotides read TGTGCCAGCAGCTCGATGGGTCAGGGGCAATACCGCACAGATACGCAGTATTTT. This translates into CASSSMGQGQYRTDTQYF. Full variable domain (missing parts from reference TRBV5-4 and TRBJ2-3): ETGVTQSPTHLIKTRGQQVTLRCSSQSGHNTVSWYQQALGQGPQFIFQYYREEENGRGNFPPRFSGLQFPNYSSELNVNALELDDSALYLCASSSMGQGQYRTDTQYFGPGTRLTVL.

The J gene is TRBJ1-5, the V gene TRBV28; D not certain. The CDR3 totals 12 residues. Trimming removed 5 bases from V and 0 bases from J, with 2 bases in between. CDR1 is MDHEN and CDR2 is SYDVKM in the germline V gene. The CDR3 DNA reads TGTGCCAGCAGTGTTAGCAATCAGCCCCAGCATTTT. This codes for CASSVSNQPQHF.

The rearrangement uses TRBV30 and TRBJ1-2; the match to TRBD1 covers 7 bases. Germline V CDR1 and CDR2: GTSNPN, SVGIG (reference sequence). V lost 3 bases to trimming and J lost 4 bases; unmatched junction nucleotides: 5. The CDR3 length is 13 residues. CDR3 residues: CAWRNRGGYGYTF. As DNA, the CDR3 is TGTGCCTGGAGAAACAGGGGTGGCTATGGCTACACCTTC.

The V and J genes are TRBV7-3 and TRBJ1-6; TRBD1 matches 7 bases. Germline V CDR1 and CDR2: SGHTA, FQGTGA. This CDR3 region has 19 residues. The V gene end was trimmed by 1 base and the J gene end by 0 bases; junction bases not matched to a gene: 9. The chain's CDR3 is CASSLKRGQTSSYNSPLHF. The CDR3 coding sequence is TGTGCCAGCAGCTTAAAAAGGGGACAGACTAGCTCCTATAATTCACCCCTCCACTTT.

V and J are TRBV19 and TRBJ1-3; tentatively, D is TRBD1 (5 bases). The CDR3 loop spans 15 amino acids. V gave up 1 base and J gave up 4 bases, with 11 bases separating them. CDR1 is LNHDA and CDR2 is SQIVND in the germline V gene (reference sequence). The CDR3 DNA reads TGTGCCAGTAGTATAGGGGGGGTTCGCGGAAACACCATATATTTT. Translating gives CASSIGGVRGNTIYF.